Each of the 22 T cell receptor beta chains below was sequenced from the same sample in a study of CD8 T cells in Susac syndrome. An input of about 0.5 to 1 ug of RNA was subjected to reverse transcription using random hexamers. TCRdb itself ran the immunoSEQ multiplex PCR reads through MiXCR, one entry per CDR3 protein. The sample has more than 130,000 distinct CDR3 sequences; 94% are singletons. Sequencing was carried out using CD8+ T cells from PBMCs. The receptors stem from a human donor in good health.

DNA of the CDR3: TGTGCCAGCAGCGTAACGGGACATACCTACGAGCAGTACTTC. This codes for CASSVTGHTYEQYF. The chain combines TRBV9 with TRBJ2-7; D may be TRBD1 (6 bases). The CDR3 is made up of 14 amino acids. Germline V lookup: CDR1 SGDLS, CDR2 YYNGEE. The V end lost 1 base, the J end lost 2 bases, and 10 bases lay between the germline ends.

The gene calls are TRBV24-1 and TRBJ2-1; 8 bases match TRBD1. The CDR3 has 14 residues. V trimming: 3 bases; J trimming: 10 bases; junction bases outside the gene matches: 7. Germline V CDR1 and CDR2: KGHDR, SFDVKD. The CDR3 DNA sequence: TGTGCCACCAGTGATCGGGACAGGTTTTACGAGCAGTTCTTC. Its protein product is CATSDRDRFYEQFF.

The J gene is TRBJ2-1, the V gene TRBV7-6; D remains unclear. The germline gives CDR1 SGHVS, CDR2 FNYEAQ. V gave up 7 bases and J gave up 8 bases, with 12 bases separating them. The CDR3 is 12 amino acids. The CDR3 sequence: CASTSYQHEQFF. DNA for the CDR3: TGTGCCAGCACCTCCTACCAGCATGAGCAGTTCTTC.

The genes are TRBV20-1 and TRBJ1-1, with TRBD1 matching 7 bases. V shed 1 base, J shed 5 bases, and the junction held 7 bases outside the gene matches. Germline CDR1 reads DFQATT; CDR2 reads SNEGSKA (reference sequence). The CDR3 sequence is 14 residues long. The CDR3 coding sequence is TGCAGTGCTAGAGTTGGGGACAGCGCTACTGAAGCTTTCTTT. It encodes CSARVGDSATEAFF.

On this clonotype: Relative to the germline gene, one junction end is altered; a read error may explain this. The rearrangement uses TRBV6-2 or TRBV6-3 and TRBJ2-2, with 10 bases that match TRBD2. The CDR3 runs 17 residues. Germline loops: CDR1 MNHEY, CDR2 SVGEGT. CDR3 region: CASSPALAGVSTGELFF. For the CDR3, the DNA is TGTGCCAGCAGTCCTGCTCTAGCGGGAGTGTCAACCGGGGAGCTTTTTTTT.

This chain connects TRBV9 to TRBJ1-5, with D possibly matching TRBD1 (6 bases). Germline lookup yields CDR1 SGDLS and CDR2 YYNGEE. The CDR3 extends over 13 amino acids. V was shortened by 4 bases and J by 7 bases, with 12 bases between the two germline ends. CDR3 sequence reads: CASSLEDRQPQHF. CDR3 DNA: TGTGCCAGCAGCCTAGAGGACAGACAGCCCCAGCATTTT.

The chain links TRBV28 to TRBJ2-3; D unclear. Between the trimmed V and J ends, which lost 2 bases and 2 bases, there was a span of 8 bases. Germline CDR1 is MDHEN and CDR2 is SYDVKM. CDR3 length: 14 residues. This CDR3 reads CASSLNGNTDTQYF. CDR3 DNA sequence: TGTGCCAGCAGTTTAAATGGGAACACAGATACGCAGTATTTT.

This CDR3 reads CASSWVTSGYEQFF. CDR3 coding DNA: TGTGCCAGCAGTTGGGTAACTAGCGGATATGAGCAGTTCTTC. The J gene is TRBJ2-1, the V gene TRBV27; 8 bases are shared with TRBD2. CDR3 length equals 14 residues. V lost 4 bases and J lost 8; bases outside the gene matches: 7. In germline, CDR1 is MNHEY, CDR2 SMNVEV (reference sequence).

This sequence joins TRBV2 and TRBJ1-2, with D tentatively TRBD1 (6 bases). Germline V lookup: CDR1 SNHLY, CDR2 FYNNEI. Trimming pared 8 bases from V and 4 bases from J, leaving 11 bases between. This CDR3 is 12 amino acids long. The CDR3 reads CASLRDTYGYTF. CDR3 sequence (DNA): TGTGCCAGCCTCCGGGACACCTATGGCTACACCTTC.

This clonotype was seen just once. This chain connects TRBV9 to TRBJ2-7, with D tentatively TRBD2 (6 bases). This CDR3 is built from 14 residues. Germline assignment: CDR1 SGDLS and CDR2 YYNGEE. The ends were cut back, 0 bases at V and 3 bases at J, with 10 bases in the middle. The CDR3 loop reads CASSVAGGNYEQYF. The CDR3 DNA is TGTGCCAGCAGCGTAGCTGGAGGGAACTACGAGCAGTACTTC.

Written as DNA, the CDR3 is TGTGCCAGTAGTAGCGGTTACTCCTACGAGCAGTACTTC. This sequence encodes CASSSGYSYEQYF. The rearrangement links TRBV19 to TRBJ2-7; no firm D call. The CDR3 covers 13 residues. Germline V lookup: CDR1 LNHDA, CDR2 SQIVND (reference sequence). Deletions cut 4 bases from V and 0 bases from J, with 7 bases between.

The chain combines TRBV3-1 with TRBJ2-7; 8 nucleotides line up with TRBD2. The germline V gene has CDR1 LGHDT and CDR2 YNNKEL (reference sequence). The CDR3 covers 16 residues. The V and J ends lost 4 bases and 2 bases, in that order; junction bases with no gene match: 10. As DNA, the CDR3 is TGTGCCAGCAGCCCCCGAGCGGGAGAGAATGCCTACGAGCAGTACTTC. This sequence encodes CASSPRAGENAYEQYF.

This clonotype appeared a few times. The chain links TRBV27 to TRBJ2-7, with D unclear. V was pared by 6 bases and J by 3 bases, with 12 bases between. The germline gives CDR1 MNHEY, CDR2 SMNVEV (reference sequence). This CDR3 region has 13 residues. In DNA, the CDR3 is TGTGCCAGCAGCCTCACCCCCAGCTACGAGCAGTACTTC. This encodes CASSLTPSYEQYF.

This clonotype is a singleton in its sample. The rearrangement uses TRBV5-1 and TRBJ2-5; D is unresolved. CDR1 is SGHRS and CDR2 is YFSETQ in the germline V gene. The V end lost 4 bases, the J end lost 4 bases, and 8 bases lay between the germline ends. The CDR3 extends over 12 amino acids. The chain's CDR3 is CASSAEPETQYF. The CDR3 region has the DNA TGCGCCAGCAGCGCTGAACCAGAGACCCAGTACTTC. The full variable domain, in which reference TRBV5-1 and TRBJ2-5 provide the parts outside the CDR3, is KAGVTQTPRYLIKTRGQQVTLSCSPISGHRSVSWYQQTPGQGLQFLFEYFSETQRNKGNFPGRFSGRQFSNSRSEMNVSTLELGDSALYLCASSAEPETQYFGPGTRLLVL.

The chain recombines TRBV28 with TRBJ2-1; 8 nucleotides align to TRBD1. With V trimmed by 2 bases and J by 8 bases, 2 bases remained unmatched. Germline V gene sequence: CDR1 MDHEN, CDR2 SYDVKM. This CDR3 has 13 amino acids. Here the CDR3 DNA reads TGTGCCAGCAGTTTACAACAGGGGGATGAGCAGTTCTTC. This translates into CASSLQQGDEQFF.

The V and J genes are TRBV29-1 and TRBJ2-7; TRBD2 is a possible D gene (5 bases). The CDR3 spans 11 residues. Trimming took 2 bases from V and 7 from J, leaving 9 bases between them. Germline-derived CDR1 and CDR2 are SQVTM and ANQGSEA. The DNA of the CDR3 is TGCAGCGTTGAAAGGTCGGGGGAGCAGTACTTC. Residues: CSVERSGEQYF.

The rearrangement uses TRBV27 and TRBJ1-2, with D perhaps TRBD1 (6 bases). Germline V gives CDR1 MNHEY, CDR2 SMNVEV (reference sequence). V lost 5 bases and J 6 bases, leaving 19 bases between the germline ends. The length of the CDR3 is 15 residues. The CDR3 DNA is TGTGCCAGCAGTCCCTCAGGGGTGGCCTCTCATGGCTACACCTTC. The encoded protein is CASSPSGVASHGYTF.

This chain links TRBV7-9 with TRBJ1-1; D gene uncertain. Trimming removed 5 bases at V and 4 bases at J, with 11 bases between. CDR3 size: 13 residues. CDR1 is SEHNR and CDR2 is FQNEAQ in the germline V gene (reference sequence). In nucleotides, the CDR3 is TGTGCCAGCAGCGGACCGACCGGCACTGAAGCTTTCTTT. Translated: CASSGPTGTEAFF.

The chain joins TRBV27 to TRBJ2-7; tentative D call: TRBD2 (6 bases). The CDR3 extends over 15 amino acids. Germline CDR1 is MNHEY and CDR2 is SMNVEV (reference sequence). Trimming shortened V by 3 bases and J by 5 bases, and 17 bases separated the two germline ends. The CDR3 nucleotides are TGTGCCAGCAGTTTGGATACCCGGGAGTTGGACGAGCAGTACTTC. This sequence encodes CASSLDTRELDEQYF.

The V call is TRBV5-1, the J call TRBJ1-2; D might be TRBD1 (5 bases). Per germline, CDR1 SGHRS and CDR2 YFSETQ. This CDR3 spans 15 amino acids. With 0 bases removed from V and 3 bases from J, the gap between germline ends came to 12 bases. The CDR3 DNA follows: TGCGCCAGCAGCTTGGTTGGAGGGGTAGACTATGGCTACACCTTC. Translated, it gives CASSLVGGVDYGYTF.

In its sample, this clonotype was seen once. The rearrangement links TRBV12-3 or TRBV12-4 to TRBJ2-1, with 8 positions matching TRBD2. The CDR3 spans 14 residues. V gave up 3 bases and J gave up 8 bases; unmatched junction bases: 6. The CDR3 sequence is CASSFKREKDEQFF. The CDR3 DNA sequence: TGTGCCAGCAGTTTCAAGCGGGAGAAGGATGAGCAGTTCTTC.

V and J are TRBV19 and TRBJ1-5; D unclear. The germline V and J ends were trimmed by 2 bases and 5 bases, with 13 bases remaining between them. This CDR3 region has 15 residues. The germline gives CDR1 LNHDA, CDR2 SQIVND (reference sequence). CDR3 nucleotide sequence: TGTGCCAGTAGTATACGGAGGGAGGAGGATCAGCCCCAGCATTTT. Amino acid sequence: CASSIRREEDQPQHF. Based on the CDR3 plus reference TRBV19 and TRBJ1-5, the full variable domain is DGGITQSPKYLFRKEGQNVTLSCEQNLNHDAMYWYRQDPGQGLRLIYYSQIVNDFQKGDIAEGYSVSREKKESFPLTVTSAQKNPTAFYLCASSIRREEDQPQHFGDGTRLSIL.